The T cell receptor beta chain under discussion was sequenced for a study of T-cell memory formation after mild COVID-19. Across the whole study: In these data, TCR clusters were largely donor specific. Study observations and caveats: Some clones that responded were present in memory (sampled pre-infection), which suggests cross-reactive memory joined.

The CDR3 runs 13 residues. The germline gives CDR1 SGDLS, CDR2 YYNGEE. V lost 2 bases to trimming and J lost 2 bases, with 7 bases between them. TCRdb processed the 5' RACE reads anew with MiXCR; each CDR3 protein has one entry. The data hold around 250,000 distinct CDR3 sequences, with around 16% observed a single time. For this clonotype: Its antigen is unidentified.

Sequenced input: PBMCs or a T cell subset sorted from them (not recorded which). This clonotype was sampled from a man between 18 and 29 years old who had mild COVID-19 (a few samples of this study predate the infection). Cell type and time point are not known. This chain joins TRBV9 and TRBJ1-2, with a weak D call TRBD1 (5 bases). The CDR3: CASSVGDNYGYTF. The DNA of the CDR3 is TGTGCCAGCAGCGTCGGGGACAACTATGGCTACACCTTC. The full variable domain, with the rest looked up from reference TRBV9 and TRBJ1-2, is DSGVTQTPKHLITATGQRVTLRCSPRSGDLSVYWYQQSLDQGLQFLIQYYNGEERAKGNILERFSAQQFPDLHSELNLSSLELGDSALYFCASSVGDNYGYTFGSGTRLTVV.